These 22 T cell receptor beta chains came from one sample sequenced in a study of cytomegalovirus exposure and HLA in healthy donors. PCR used 60 Vbeta primers and 13 Jbeta primers. TCRdb keeps only in-frame clones here, not all; method: immunoSEQ multiplex PCR. Among about 160,000 clones listed, approximately 80% were seen once. The specimen sequenced was PBMCs. The receptors derive from a boy younger than 10 in good health and CMV-seronegative.

In this sample, this clone turned up a few times. V gene TRBV19 combines with J gene TRBJ1-1, with no clear D. CDR1 and CDR2 from the germline V gene are LNHDA and SQIVND (reference sequence). The CDR3 has 13 residues. Between the trimmed V and J ends, which lost 6 bases and 0 bases, there was a span of 8 bases. CDR3 sequence: CASSSRLNTEAFF. In DNA form, the CDR3 reads TGTGCCAGTAGCAGCAGGCTGAACACTGAAGCTTTCTTT.

The J gene is TRBJ2-3, the V gene TRBV7-6; tentative D call: TRBD1 (6 bases). Trimming took off 5 bases at V and 6 bases at J, with 9 bases between the two ends. The CDR3 is 12 residues long. The germline V gene has CDR1 SGHVS and CDR2 FNYEAQ. DNA for the CDR3: TGTGCCAGCAGCGAGAGGGGGGATACGCAGTATTTT. It codes for CASSERGDTQYF.

V and J are TRBV30 and TRBJ2-1, with 11 bases fitting TRBD2. Germline-derived CDR1 and CDR2 are GTSNPN and SVGIG (reference sequence). The trim removed 3 bases at V and 5 bases at J, leaving 6 bases unmatched. The CDR3 length is 15 residues. Written as DNA, the CDR3 is TGTGCCTGGAGAGCGGGACTAGCGGTTCACAATGAGCAGTTCTTC. Its translation: CAWRAGLAVHNEQFF.

V and J are TRBV5-6 and TRBJ1-6; D is perhaps TRBD1 (5 bases). Germline assignment: CDR1 SGHDT and CDR2 YYEEEE. Trimming took 0 bases from V and 0 from J, leaving 10 bases between them. The CDR3 is 17 amino acids. The CDR3 region is CASSLAGGTSYNSPLHF. Written as DNA, the CDR3 is TGTGCCAGCAGCTTGGCCGGGGGAACCTCCTATAATTCACCCCTCCACTTT.

The chain uses TRBV7-9 and TRBJ1-1; tentative D call: TRBD1 (5 bases). The CDR3 spans 15 residues. Germline CDR1 SEHNR, CDR2 FQNEAQ (reference sequence). Trimming removed 5 bases from V and 0 bases from J, with 13 bases in between. The CDR3 is CASSATGLLNTEAFF. The CDR3 region has the DNA TGTGCCAGCAGCGCTACGGGACTGCTGAACACTGAAGCTTTCTTT.

This clone was detected only a few times. V usage is TRBV30 and J usage is TRBJ2-1; perhaps TRBD2 as D (6 bases). Germline V CDR1 and CDR2: GTSNPN, SVGIG (reference sequence). V dropped 2 bases and J dropped 9 bases, with 11 bases sitting between them. The CDR3 totals 12 residues. The CDR3 DNA sequence: TGTGCCTGGAGTCCGGGAGTAGGTGAGCAGTTCTTC. Translating gives CAWSPGVGEQFF.

The V and J genes are TRBV7-9 and TRBJ1-2; D is possibly TRBD1 (6 bases). The CDR3 runs to 15 residues. From germline, CDR1 is SEHNR and CDR2 FQNEAQ (reference sequence). V dropped 5 bases and J dropped 8 bases, with 21 bases sitting between them. In DNA form, the CDR3 reads TGTGCCAGCAGCGCCCCCTCAGGGGCGGAGGACGGCTACACCTTC. The encoded protein is CASSAPSGAEDGYTF.

This clone appeared a single time. The chain carries TRBV9 and TRBJ2-5; the match to TRBD2 covers 8 bases. The V and J ends lost 3 bases and 4 bases, in that order; junction bases with no gene match: 8. The germline gives CDR1 SGDLS, CDR2 YYNGEE. The CDR3 loop spans 15 amino acids. The CDR3 spells CASSANSGNGETQYF. The CDR3 nucleotides are TGTGCCAGCAGCGCGAATAGCGGGAATGGAGAGACCCAGTACTTC.

The chain recombines TRBV27 with TRBJ1-2, with D possibly TRBD1 on 6 matching bases. The germline gives CDR1 MNHEY, CDR2 SMNVEV (reference sequence). V lost 9 bases and J 6 bases, leaving 14 bases between the germline ends. This CDR3 spans 12 amino acids. This CDR3 reads CARIRTAHGYTF. CDR3 nucleotides: TGTGCCAGGATCCGGACAGCTCATGGCTACACCTTC.

V is TRBV2 and J is TRBJ2-2; D is possibly TRBD2 (5 bases). Trimming left V 4 bases short and J 5 bases short, with 11 bases between. The CDR3 runs to 14 residues. Germline V lookup: CDR1 SNHLY, CDR2 FYNNEI. CDR3 nucleotide sequence: TGTGCCAGCAGTGGGTTCGGAGGAACCGGGGAGCTGTTTTTT. Its translation: CASSGFGGTGELFF.

The chain recombines TRBV4-3 with TRBJ2-7; TRBD1 matches 12 bases. CDR1 is LGHNA, CDR2 YSLEER, per germline. The CDR3 runs to 16 residues. The V and J ends lost 4 bases and 5 bases, in that order; junction bases with no gene match: 9. The CDR3: CASSRTPGQGANEQYF. CDR3 in DNA: TGCGCCAGCAGCCGCACACCGGGACAGGGGGCCAACGAGCAGTACTTC.

This chain joins TRBV7-9 and TRBJ2-3; the D is unclear. The CDR3 sequence is 13 residues long. V lost 3 bases to trimming and J lost 1 base, with 5 bases between them. In germline, CDR1 is SEHNR, CDR2 FQNEAQ (reference sequence). The CDR3 bases are TGTGCCAGCAGCTTTGAGGGCACAGATACGCAGTATTTT. Translating it yields CASSFEGTDTQYF.

This clone was recorded a few times. The CDR3 sequence is CSVEVPGGGETQYF. CDR3 bases: TGCAGCGTTGAAGTCCCGGGTGGGGGGGAGACCCAGTACTTC. The chain recombines TRBV29-1 with TRBJ2-5, with a tentative D call TRBD2 (6 bases). The CDR3 loop spans 14 amino acids. V lost 1 base, J lost 5 bases, and 14 bases lay in between. Germline V lookup: CDR1 SQVTM, CDR2 ANQGSEA.

The V and J genes are TRBV6-6 and TRBJ2-7, with D perhaps TRBD1 (5 bases). Germline lookup yields CDR1 MNHNY and CDR2 SVGAGI (reference sequence). With 0 bases removed from V and 1 base from J, the gap between germline ends came to 13 bases. This CDR3 has 16 residues. The CDR3 sequence is CASSYSDSLTSYEQYF. CDR3 DNA: TGTGCCAGCAGTTACTCCGACAGCCTAACTTCCTACGAGCAGTACTTC.

V gene TRBV7-9 combines with J gene TRBJ1-1, with D possibly being TRBD1 (5 bases). The CDR3 runs to 16 residues. Looked up from germline, CDR1 is SEHNR and CDR2 is FQNEAQ (reference sequence). The V end lost 8 bases, the J end lost 1 base, and 20 bases lay between the germline ends. The CDR3 nucleotides are TGTGCCAGCCAAGCCGGGACTGGACGATCGAACACTGAAGCTTTCTTT. Protein: CASQAGTGRSNTEAFF.

The CDR3 DNA follows: TGCGCCAGCAGTCTCCGGGACAGGGAGAAAGATACGCAGTATTTT. This translates into CASSLRDREKDTQYF. The chain employs TRBV5-1 and TRBJ2-3, with TRBD1 matching over 9 bases. This CDR3 contains 15 residues. Germline CDR1 SGHRS, CDR2 YFSETQ. With 5 bases clipped from V and 5 bases from J, the junction kept 9 bases outside the gene matches.

The genes are TRBV28 and TRBJ1-2; 9 bases agree with TRBD1. CDR3 length: 15 residues. Germline V gene sequence: CDR1 MDHEN, CDR2 SYDVKM. Trimming took 5 bases from V and 8 from J; bases not matched to a gene: 12. The CDR3 nucleotides are TGTGCCAGCAGTATATCCGGGACAGGGAAAGGAGGCTACACCTTC. Its protein is CASSISGTGKGGYTF.

V is TRBV27 and J is TRBJ2-5; D is unclear. V lost 0 bases and J lost 2, with 10 bases in between. Germline CDR1 reads MNHEY; CDR2 reads SMNVEV (reference sequence). The CDR3 totals 15 residues. CDR3 protein: CASSLSTQRQETQYF. The CDR3 DNA is TGTGCCAGCAGTTTATCCACACAAAGACAAGAGACCCAGTACTTC.

Concerning this clone itself: This CDR3 is also generated by other DNA sequences in the sample. V and J are TRBV28 and TRBJ2-7, with 8 bases matching TRBD2. The V segment lost 3 bases and the J segment 1 base; nucleotides outside the gene matches: 2. Per germline, CDR1 MDHEN and CDR2 SYDVKM. The CDR3 runs to 14 residues. DNA of the CDR3: TGTGCCAGCAGTTTGGCGGGAGGTTCCTACGAGCAGTACTTC. Protein sequence: CASSLAGGSYEQYF. Full variable domain (outside the CDR3, taken from reference TRBV28 and TRBJ2-7): DVKVTQSSRYLVKRTGEKVFLECVQDMDHENMFWYRQDPGLGLRLIYFSYDVKMKEKGDIPEGYSVSREKKERFSLILESASTNQTSMYLCASSLAGGSYEQYFGPGTRLTVT.

The V call is TRBV29-1, the J call TRBJ2-3; D is perhaps TRBD1 (5 bases). Germline CDR1 is SQVTM and CDR2 is ANQGSEA. This CDR3 is built from 14 residues. Trimming left V 6 bases short and J 5 bases short, with 18 bases between. In nucleotides, the CDR3 is TGCAGCGTGGGAAGGGGCGCCGAAAGAGATACGCAGTATTTT. This translates into CSVGRGAERDTQYF.

The V and J genes are TRBV2 and TRBJ2-3; a weak D match, TRBD1 (6 bases). Per germline, CDR1 SNHLY and CDR2 FYNNEI. Trimming cost V 2 bases and J 4 bases, with 10 bases left between them. This CDR3 is built from 14 residues. The CDR3 spells CASSEKGVADTQYF. The CDR3 DNA sequence: TGTGCCAGCAGTGAAAAGGGGGTGGCAGATACGCAGTATTTT.

This sequence joins TRBV19 and TRBJ1-2, with 11 nucleotides matching TRBD1. V shed 6 bases and J 0 bases; nucleotides not matched to a gene: 3. Germline V CDR1 and CDR2: LNHDA, SQIVND (reference sequence). This CDR3 comprises 15 residues. CDR3 protein: CASRPGQGANYGYTF. Here the CDR3 DNA reads TGTGCCAGTAGACCGGGACAGGGGGCTAACTATGGCTACACCTTC.